This is a list of T cell receptor beta chains from one sample in a study of T cells after posttransplantation cyclophosphamide. Profiled with immunoSEQ multiplex PCR; TCRdb holds only in-frame clones, not every one. In the table there are approximately 17,000 clones, 92% of which are singletons. The sequenced sample was CD4+ T cells sorted from blood, obtained after allogeneic stem cell transplant with posttransplant cyclophosphamide. The source of these receptors is a male patient aged 60-70 years who received an allogeneic stem cell transplant from a related donor and was CMV-positive. T cells may partly derive from the graft donor. Both conserved end residues are part of each CDR3. A D gene is named only where the DNA matches it firmly. Where a row states a size, it is once, few, many or the class of an expanded clone; other rows omit it.

cdr3_length	d_call	v_call	j_call	clone_size	cdr3_nt	cdr3_aa
18	NA	TRBV5-4	TRBJ1-6	NA	TGTGCCAGCAGCTTGGCCGGAGGCACGAGCTCCTATAATTCACCCCTCCACTTT	CASSLAGGTSSYNSPLHF
17	NA	TRBV7-9	TRBJ2-2	NA	TGTGCCAGCAGCTCCCTGGCAGGTTACTCGAACACCGGGGAGCTGTTTTTT	CASSSLAGYSNTGELFF
12	NA	TRBV2	TRBJ1-5	NA	TGTGCCAGCAGGGAGGATCATCAGCCCCAGCATTTT	CASREDHQPQHF
17	TRBD2	TRBV5-1	TRBJ2-7	NA	TGCGCCAGCAGCTTGGCCGGACTAGCGGGGGGCCTCTACGAGCAGTACTTC	CASSLAGLAGGLYEQYF
17	TRBD1	TRBV14	TRBJ1-3	few	TGTGCCAGCAGCCAGGGCAGAGGGACAGGGAGAGGAAACACCATATATTTT	CASSQGRGTGRGNTIYF
14	NA	TRBV28	TRBJ1-1	few	TGTGCCACAACCGCCGGGACAACGAACACTGAAGCTTTCTTT	CATTAGTTNTEAFF
14	NA	TRBV7-3	TRBJ2-1	NA	TGTGCCAGCAGTACCGGACAAAACAACAATGAGCAGTTCTTC	CASSTGQNNNEQFF
13	NA	TRBV19	TRBJ1-1	NA	TGTGCCAGTAGACTTACAGGGAACACTGAAGCTTTCTTT	CASRLTGNTEAFF
16	NA	TRBV13	TRBJ1-6	NA	TGTGCCAGCAGCTTCGCAGGGATCTCCTATAATTCACCCCTCCACTTT	CASSFAGISYNSPLHF
14	TRBD1	TRBV6-6	TRBJ1-1	NA	TGTGCCAGCAGTCCCCGACAGGGCGACACTGAAGCTTTCTTT	CASSPRQGDTEAFF
17	NA	TRBV25-1	TRBJ2-2	NA	TGTGCCAGCAGTGAATCAGGGCAATCGACGAACACCGGGGAGCTGTTTTTT	CASSESGQSTNTGELFF
16	TRBD2	TRBV9	TRBJ2-3	NA	TGTGCCAGCAGCGTAGGTGGGGGGGGATCACAAAATACGCAGTATTTT	CASSVGGGGSQNTQYF
14	TRBD1	TRBV6-5	TRBJ1-6	few	TGTGCCAGCAGAAGAGACAGGGGAGTCTCACCCCTCCACTTT	CASRRDRGVSPLHF
12	TRBD1	TRBV5-4	TRBJ1-2	NA	TGTGCCAGCAGCCCGGGACAGAGAGGCTACACCTTC	CASSPGQRGYTF
16	TRBD1	TRBV2	TRBJ1-2	NA	TGTGCCGGCACCGCTGGGACAGGGGCGACTAACTATGGCTACACCTTC	CAGTAGTGATNYGYTF
14	NA	TRBV7-2	TRBJ1-6	NA	TGTGCCAGCAGCCCCCAGGGTAATAATTCACCCCTCCACTTT	CASSPQGNNSPLHF
16	NA	TRBV7-6	TRBJ2-2	NA	TGTGCCAGCAGCTTATTGGCAGGCCCGAACACCGGGGAGCTGTTTTTT	CASSLLAGPNTGELFF
16	TRBD1	TRBV5-1	TRBJ1-6	NA	TGCGCCAGCAGCTTGGCACTCGGGACAGGGACTTCCCCCCTCCACTTT	CASSLALGTGTSPLHF
15	NA	TRBV4-1	TRBJ1-1	NA	TGCGCCAGCAGCCAAGGGGGGCTGGGGAACACTGAAGCTTTCTTT	CASSQGGLGNTEAFF
15	NA	TRBV15	TRBJ2-7	NA	TGTGCCACCAGCAGAGATCGCGGCAGGGTCTACGAGCAGTACTTC	CATSRDRGRVYEQYF
14	TRBD2	TRBV6-6	TRBJ2-3	NA	TGTGCCAGCAGGTCGGGGGGGCGAAAAGATACGCAGTATTTT	CASRSGGRKDTQYF
15	TRBD2	TRBV19	TRBJ2-1	NA	TGTGCCAGTCAAACCGGGACTAGCGTCGACAATGAGCAGTTCTTC	CASQTGTSVDNEQFF
14	TRBD2	TRBV7-3	TRBJ2-5	once	TGTGCCAGCAGCCCAGGGACTACCTCGTGGACCCAGTACTTC	CASSPGTTSWTQYF
13	TRBD1	TRBV7-9	TRBJ1-6	NA	TGTGCCAGCAGCCGGGGACAGTATTCACCCCTCCACTTT	CASSRGQYSPLHF
15	NA	TRBV6-5	TRBJ1-6	few	TGTGCCAGCCCCCCCGGGACACGCCATAATTCACCCCTCCACTTT	CASPPGTRHNSPLHF
14	TRBD1	TRBV28	TRBJ1-1	NA	TGTGCCAGCACTGTAGGGACAGGCACTCAAGAAGCTTTCTTT	CASTVGTGTQEAFF
14	TRBD1	TRBV5-3	TRBJ1-5	NA	TGTGCCAGAAGCTTGACAGGGGAGAATCAGCCCCAGCATTTT	CARSLTGENQPQHF
13	NA	TRBV7-9	TRBJ1-1	NA	TGTGCCAGCAGCTTAGCCGGGAACACTGAAGCTTTCTTT	CASSLAGNTEAFF
14	TRBD1	TRBV30	TRBJ1-1	few	TGTGCCTGGACGACTCGGACAGGGTACACTGAAGCTTTCTTT	CAWTTRTGYTEAFF
18	NA	TRBV19	TRBJ1-6	NA	TGTGCCAGTGGCATCCTTACACCGGGAAGCTCCTATAATTCACCCCTCCACTTT	CASGILTPGSSYNSPLHF
12	NA	TRBV19	TRBJ1-2	NA	TGTGCCAGTAGTCTGCGGAGCTATGGCTACACCTTC	CASSLRSYGYTF
14	TRBD2	TRBV27	TRBJ2-1	NA	TGTGCCAGCAAGCTCCTAGCGGGGAACAATGAGCAGTTCTTC	CASKLLAGNNEQFF
16	NA	TRBV21-1	TRBJ2-7	NA	TGTGCCAGCAGCAATCCGACAGGGCCCGAGACCTACGAGCAGTACTTC	CASSNPTGPETYEQYF
14	NA	TRBV5-1	TRBJ1-4	NA	TGCGCCAGCAGCTTGGGAGGAGGTCGGGAGAAACTGTTTTTT	CASSLGGGREKLFF
14	TRBD1	TRBV9	TRBJ2-1	NA	TGTGCCAGCAGCCCCCCGGGACAGTACAATGAGCAGTTCTTC	CASSPPGQYNEQFF